The rows below give T cell receptor beta chains drawn from one sample of a study. TCRdb reanalysed the RT-PCR reads using MiXCR and keeps one entry per CDR3 protein. This table has hundreds of thousands of distinct CDR3 sequences, 12% to 15% appearing once. The sequenced sample was memory CD4+ T cells from blood. These receptors all come from a female donor in good health, serving as a healthy control. Each CDR3 is given with its conserved first and last residue. A D gene is named only where the DNA matches it firmly. Rows may omit the clone size; those that give it use once, few, many or a size class.

abundance	d_gene	j_gene	v_gene	CDR3aa	CDR3nt
many	-	TRBJ2-3	TRBV12-3/TRBV12-4	CASQEGRITDTQYF	TGTGCCAGCCAGGAGGGGCGGATCACAGATACGCAGTATTTT
few	TRBD1	TRBJ1-2	TRBV7-9	CASSLSLFGQGEKDGYTF	TGTGCCAGCAGCTTAAGCTTATTTGGACAGGGGGAGAAAGATGGCTACACCTTC
-	-	TRBJ2-1	TRBV24-1	CATSTPGEDNEQFF	TGTGCCACCAGCACCCCGGGAGAGGACAATGAGCAGTTCTTC
once	-	TRBJ2-7	TRBV6-1	CASSEASYEQYF	TGTGCCAGCAGTGAAGCTTCCTACGAGCAGTACTTC
few	TRBD1	TRBJ1-2	TRBV12-3/TRBV12-4	CASSFIQGVGYTF	TGTGCCAGCAGTTTTATACAGGGGGTAGGCTACACCTTC
few	-	TRBJ1-5	TRBV15	CATSRDQKGRLPQHF	TGTGCCACCAGCAGAGATCAAAAGGGTCGACTGCCCCAGCATTTT
few	-	TRBJ2-7	TRBV20-1	CSAVRDGSEQYF	TGCAGTGCTGTCCGGGACGGGTCCGAGCAGTACTTC
many	-	TRBJ2-5	TRBV11-2	CASSLDLSSLETQYF	TGTGCCAGCAGCTTAGATTTGAGTAGCTTAGAGACCCAGTACTTC
-	-	TRBJ2-4	TRBV5-1	CASRERGGLQYF	TGCGCCAGCAGAGAGCGCGGAGGACTTCAGTACTTC
-	-	TRBJ1-3	TRBV30	CAWSVTGNTIYF	TGTGCCTGGAGCGTAACTGGAAACACCATATATTTT